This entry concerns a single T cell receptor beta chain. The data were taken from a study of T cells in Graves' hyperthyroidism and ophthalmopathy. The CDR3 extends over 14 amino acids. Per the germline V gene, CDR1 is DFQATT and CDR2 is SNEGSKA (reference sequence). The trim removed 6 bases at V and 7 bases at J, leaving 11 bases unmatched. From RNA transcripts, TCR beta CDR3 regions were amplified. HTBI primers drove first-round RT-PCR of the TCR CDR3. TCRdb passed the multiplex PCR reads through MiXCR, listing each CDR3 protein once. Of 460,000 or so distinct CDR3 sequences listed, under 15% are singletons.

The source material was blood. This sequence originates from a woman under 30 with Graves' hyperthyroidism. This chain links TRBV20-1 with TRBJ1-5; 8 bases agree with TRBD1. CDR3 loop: CSALDRGVRQPQHF. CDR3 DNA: TGCAGTGCACTCGACAGGGGAGTTCGGCAGCCCCAGCATTTT.